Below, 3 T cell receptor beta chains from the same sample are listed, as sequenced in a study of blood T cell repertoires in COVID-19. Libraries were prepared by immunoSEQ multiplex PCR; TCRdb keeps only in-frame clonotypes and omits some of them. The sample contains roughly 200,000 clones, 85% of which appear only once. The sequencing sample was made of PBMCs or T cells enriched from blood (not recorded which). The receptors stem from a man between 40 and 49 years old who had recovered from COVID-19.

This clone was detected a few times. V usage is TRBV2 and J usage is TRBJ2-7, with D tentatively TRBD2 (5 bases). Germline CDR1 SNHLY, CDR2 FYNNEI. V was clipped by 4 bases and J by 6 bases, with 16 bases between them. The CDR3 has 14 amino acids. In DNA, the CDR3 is TGTGCCAGCAGTGCGGGTAGCCGGAGGAGCGAGCAGTACTTC. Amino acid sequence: CASSAGSRRSEQYF. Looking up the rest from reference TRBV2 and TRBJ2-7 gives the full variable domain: EPEVTQTPSHQVTQMGQEVILRCVPISNHLYFYWYRQILGQKVEFLVSFYNNEISEKSEIFDDQFSVERPDGSNFTLKIRSTKLEDSAMYFCASSAGSRRSEQYFGPGTRLTVT.

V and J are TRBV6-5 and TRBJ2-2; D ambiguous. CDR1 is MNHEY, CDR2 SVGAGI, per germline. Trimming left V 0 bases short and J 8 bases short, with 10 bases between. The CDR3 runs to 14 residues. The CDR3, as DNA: TGTGCCAGCAGTTACTCGAGAGCACAGGGGGAGCTGTTTTTT. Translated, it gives CASSYSRAQGELFF.

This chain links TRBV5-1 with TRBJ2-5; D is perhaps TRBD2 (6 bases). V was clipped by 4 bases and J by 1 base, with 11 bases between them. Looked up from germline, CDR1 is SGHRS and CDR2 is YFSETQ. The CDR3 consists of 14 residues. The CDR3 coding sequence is TGCGCCAGCAGCCCCCGGGACTTCCAAGAGACCCAGTACTTC. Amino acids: CASSPRDFQETQYF.